The 16 T cell receptor beta chains below come from one sample, sequenced in a study of regulatory T cells in long-lasting Graves disease. Through Arm-PCR of CDR3 regions and iRepertoire HTBI primers, TCR beta libraries were built. TCRdb called the multiplex PCR reads again in MiXCR, with one record for every CDR3 protein. The sample carries under 450,000 distinct CDR3 sequences, approximately 25% recorded once. Described time point: persistent/refractory GD, antithyroid drugs over 5 years with positive TRAb. The TCR library was made from RNA extracted from PBMCs. This specimen consisted of peripheral blood mononuclear cells (PBMCs), obtained when the disease was refractory, from a patient treated with antithyroid drugs. The receptors were gathered from a woman between 40 and 50 years old with Graves disease.

In its sample, this clonotype was seen a few times. This sequence joins TRBV10-1 and TRBJ1-1; D is possibly TRBD1 (6 bases). The V gene's germline CDR1 is WNHNN and CDR2 SYGVQD (reference sequence). The CDR3 loop spans 14 amino acids. Trimming cost V 4 bases and J 5 bases, with 14 bases left between them. CDR3 protein: CASSGGGGRTEAFF. CDR3 DNA sequence: TGCGCCAGCAGTGGCGGAGGGGGGCGGACTGAAGCTTTCTTT.

This clonotype was recorded many times. The rearrangement joins TRBV6-9 to TRBJ1-1; D is possibly TRBD1 (6 bases). There are 14 residues in the CDR3. Germline CDR1 MNHGY, CDR2 SVAAGI. Trimming took 3 bases from V and 3 from J, leaving 11 bases between them. The CDR3, as DNA: TGTGCCAGCAGTTACGGGGGGCGGTACACTGAAGCTTTCTTT. It encodes CASSYGGRYTEAFF.

This clonotype was found many times. The DNA of the CDR3 is TGTGCCAGCCAGGGAGTGGGTCTGAGCTATGGCTACACCTTC. Translating gives CASQGVGLSYGYTF. The chain carries TRBV19 and TRBJ1-2; D possibly corresponds to TRBD1 (5 bases). In germline, CDR1 is LNHDA, CDR2 SQIVND (reference sequence). CDR3 length: 14 residues. V shed 9 bases and J shed 4 bases, with 18 bases lying between them.

The sample holds a few counts of this clonotype. The chain combines TRBV29-1 with TRBJ2-7; 9 bases are a match to TRBD1. With 4 bases clipped from V and 5 bases from J, the junction kept 6 bases outside the gene matches. CDR1 SQVTM and CDR2 ANQGSEA come from the germline V gene. The CDR3 has 13 amino acids. The CDR3 reads CSVATGGVDEQYF. The CDR3 region has the DNA TGCAGCGTTGCCACAGGGGGCGTCGACGAGCAGTACTTC.

The V and J genes are TRBV20-1 and TRBJ2-1; 9 bases are shared with TRBD1. With 5 bases clipped from V and 10 bases from J, the junction kept 12 bases outside the gene matches. CDR3 length equals 14 residues. Germline lookup yields CDR1 DFQATT and CDR2 SNEGSKA (reference sequence). Written as DNA, the CDR3 is TGCAGTGCTCCCTCTCGGGACAGGGAATGGGAGCAGTTCTTC. Its translation is CSAPSRDREWEQFF.

This clonotype was found a few times. The gene calls are TRBV14 and TRBJ2-5; D is unclear. V dropped 5 bases and J dropped 2 bases, with 15 bases sitting between them. The CDR3 covers 15 residues. Per the germline V gene, CDR1 is SGHDN and CDR2 is FVKESK. In DNA, the CDR3 is TGTGCCAGCAGCTTAAGACAAGGGTGGCAAGAGACCCAGTACTTC. Translated, it gives CASSLRQGWQETQYF.

V usage is TRBV28 and J usage is TRBJ2-3; 8 bases are a match to TRBD1. Germline CDR1 is MDHEN and CDR2 is SYDVKM. This CDR3 is 15 amino acids long. V shed 6 bases, J shed 4 bases, and the junction held 9 bases outside the gene matches. CDR3 residues: CASRSDRDESDTQYF. The CDR3 nucleotides read TGTGCCAGCAGATCGGACAGGGATGAGTCAGATACGCAGTATTTT.

This clonotype has more than one count but fewer than ten. The chain has TRBV20-1 and TRBJ2-7; the match to TRBD2 covers 8 bases. The CDR3 length is 16 residues. CDR1 DFQATT and CDR2 SNEGSKA come from the germline V gene (reference sequence). Trimming cost V 2 bases and J 3 bases; bases outside gene matches: 12. The CDR3 protein is CSARFKRENLYYEQYF. As DNA, the CDR3 is TGCAGTGCTAGATTTAAGCGGGAGAATTTATACTACGAGCAGTACTTC.

On this clonotype itself: An end of the junction differs from the germline gene, which may be a read error. The chain carries TRBV20-1 and TRBJ1-5, with D uncertain. The CDR3 has 14 residues. Germline V gene data show CDR1 as DFQATT and CDR2 as SNEGSKA (reference sequence). The CDR3: CSAREGGSNQPQHF. CDR3 DNA sequence: TGCAGTGCTCGAGAGGGTGGTAGCAATCAGCCCCAGCATTTT.

CDR3 sequence (DNA): TGCAGTGCTAGACACGTTTGGACAGGGGGCATCACTGAAGCTTTCTTT. It codes for CSARHVWTGGITEAFF. The chain links TRBV20-1 to TRBJ1-1, with TRBD1 matching over 11 bases. This CDR3 is built from 16 residues. V lost 2 bases to trimming and J lost 4 bases; unmatched junction nucleotides: 9. Germline V gene sequence: CDR1 DFQATT, CDR2 SNEGSKA (reference sequence).

Only one count was recorded for this clonotype. This chain links TRBV7-9 with TRBJ1-4, with D uncertain. Germline CDR1 is SEHNR and CDR2 is FQNEAQ (reference sequence). This CDR3 is built from 13 residues. Deletions cut 5 bases from V and 3 bases from J, with 7 bases between. This CDR3 reads CASSLQSNEKLFF. The DNA for the CDR3 is TGTGCCAGCAGCCTCCAGTCTAATGAAAAACTGTTTTTT.

The table lists this clonotype with many counts. The chain carries TRBV2 and TRBJ1-2, with D hard to call. The CDR3 is 13 residues long. The germline CDR1 and CDR2 sequences are SNHLY and FYNNEI. V shed 3 bases and J shed 0 bases, with 5 bases lying between them. The CDR3 nucleotides read TGTGCCAGCAGTGACGGTCCTAACTATGGCTACACCTTC. Protein: CASSDGPNYGYTF.

This clonotype was seen only a few times. The rearrangement links TRBV3-1 to TRBJ2-2; the match to TRBD2 covers 9 bases. Germline-derived CDR1 and CDR2 are LGHDT and YNNKEL (reference sequence). The length of the CDR3 is 16 residues. V shed 5 bases and J 5 bases; nucleotides not matched to a gene: 9. DNA for the CDR3: TGTGCCAGCAGCGAAGGACTAGCGAGCATTACCGGGGAGCTGTTTTTT. Protein product: CASSEGLASITGELFF.

Of note for this clonotype: It is likely a read error: a sequence one base away is far more abundant. DNA for the CDR3: TGTGCCAGCAGCTGGGGTGAAAAACTGTTTTTT. Translating it yields CASSWGEKLFF. V is TRBV14 and J is TRBJ1-4; D call uncertain. Germline loops: CDR1 SGHDN, CDR2 FVKESK. The CDR3 runs 11 residues. Trimming left V 5 bases short and J 7 bases short, with 5 bases between.

This clonotype was detected ten times or more. The rearrangement uses TRBV28 and TRBJ2-7; D is ambiguous. The CDR3 is 14 residues long. V lost 6 bases and J 1 base, leaving 13 bases between the germline ends. CDR1 is MDHEN, CDR2 SYDVKM, per germline. The CDR3 protein is CASSNLFTSYEQYF. CDR3 nucleotide sequence: TGTGCCAGCAGCAACCTTTTTACTTCCTACGAGCAGTACTTC. The full variable domain, in which reference TRBV28 and TRBJ2-7 provide the parts outside the CDR3, is DVKVTQSSRYLVKRTGEKVFLECVQDMDHENMFWYRQDPGLGLRLIYFSYDVKMKEKGDIPEGYSVSREKKERFSLILESASTNQTSMYLCASSNLFTSYEQYFGPGTRLTVT.

This clonotype has a count of ten or more. This chain uses TRBV2 with TRBJ2-5; D is possibly TRBD1 (6 bases). The CDR3 has 14 amino acids. The V and J ends lost 8 bases and 1 base respectively, with 14 bases between them. CDR1 is SNHLY, CDR2 FYNNEI, per germline. The CDR3 DNA sequence: TGTGCCAGCCACCGGACAGTCAGCCAAGAGACCCAGTACTTC. Its translation: CASHRTVSQETQYF. The entire variable domain, with the rest obtained from reference TRBV2 and TRBJ2-5, is as follows: EPEVTQTPSHQVTQMGQEVILRCVPISNHLYFYWYRQILGQKVEFLVSFYNNEISEKSEIFDDQFSVERPDGSNFTLKIRSTKLEDSAMYFCASHRTVSQETQYFGPGTRLLVL.